The source of this TCR beta chain is a study of CD8+ T cells in alopecia areata. cDNA serving as the sequencing template came from extracted, reverse transcribed RNA. Produced via immunoSEQ multiplex PCR; TCRdb's table is partial and in-frame only. The sample holds roughly 150,000 clones, 55% to 65% seen once. The CDR3 has 15 amino acids. Trimming left V 6 bases short and J 5 bases short, with 16 bases between. The germline V gene encodes CDR1 MDHEN and CDR2 SYDVKM. Sequencing was carried out using CD4+ T cells sorted from blood. The chain has TRBV28 and TRBJ2-2; perhaps TRBD2 as D (6 bases). The TCR was taken from a human donor in good health. CDR3 sequence reads: CASSLWTEGTGELFF. The CDR3 coding sequence is TGTGCCAGCAGCCTATGGACGGAGGGAACCGGGGAGCTGTTTTTT.